This T cell receptor (beta chain) was identified in a study of blood T cell repertoires in COVID-19. From germline, CDR1 is MNHEY and CDR2 SMNVEV (reference sequence). V lost 5 bases, J lost 8 bases, and 9 bases stayed unmatched. This CDR3 comprises 14 residues. Clones were read by immunoSEQ multiplex PCR, and TCRdb kept only the in-frame ones, dropping some. In the table there are 65,000 or so clones, more than 55% of which are singletons. This clone was picked up many times. The sequenced material came from PBMCs or T cells enriched from blood (not recorded which). The rearrangement joins TRBV27 to TRBJ2-1, with 7 bases aligning to TRBD2. The clonotype was recovered from a woman in her fifties or sixties who had been exposed to COVID-19. CDR3 DNA sequence: TGTGCCAGCAGTACCCGGACTAGTTCGGATGAGCAGTTCTTC. Residues: CASSTRTSSDEQFF.